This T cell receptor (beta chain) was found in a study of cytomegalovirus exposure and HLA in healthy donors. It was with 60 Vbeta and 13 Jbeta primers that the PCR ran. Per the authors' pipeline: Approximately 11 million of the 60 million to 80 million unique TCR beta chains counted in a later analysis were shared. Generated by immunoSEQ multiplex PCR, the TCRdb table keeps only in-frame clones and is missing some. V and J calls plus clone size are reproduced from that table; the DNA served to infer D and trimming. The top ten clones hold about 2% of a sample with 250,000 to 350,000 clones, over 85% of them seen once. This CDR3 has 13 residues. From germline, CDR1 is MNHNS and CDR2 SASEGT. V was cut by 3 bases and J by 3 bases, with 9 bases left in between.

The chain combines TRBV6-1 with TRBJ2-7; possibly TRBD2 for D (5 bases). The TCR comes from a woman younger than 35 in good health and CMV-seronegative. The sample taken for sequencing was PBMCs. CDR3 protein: CASSDTGIYEQYF. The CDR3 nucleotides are TGTGCCAGCAGTGATACGGGAATCTACGAGCAGTACTTC.